The source of this TCR beta chain is a study of CD4 T cells in relation to SARS-CoV-2 and coronaviruses. V was pared by 5 bases and J by 1 base, with 9 bases between. There are 15 residues in the CDR3. From germline, CDR1 is MNHEY and CDR2 SMNVEV (reference sequence). Unexposed donor CD4+ T cells date from about 2011-2018, before the COVID-19 pandemic. Produced via immunoSEQ multiplex PCR; TCRdb's table is partial and in-frame only. The table lists under 90,000 clones, 85% to 95% of them singletons, with 0.2% to 0.25% in the top ten. The gene calls are TRBV27 and TRBJ2-6; D call uncertain. The sequenced sample consisted of naive CD4+ T cells from PBMCs. The subset is: naive CD4+ T cells isolated by negative enrichment. The sequence derives from a human donor in good health. In DNA, the CDR3 is TGTGCCAGCAGTGGACCACAATCTGGGGCCAACGTCCTGACTTTC. Translated, it gives CASSGPQSGANVLTF.